This TCR beta chain was sequenced during a study of shared clonotypes between healthy human individuals. Study as a whole: Participating donors consisted of a couple of women and a few men aged 18 to 49.

Investigators divided CD4+ cells into CD45RA+ naive and CD45RA-negative memory subsets. The method was immunoSEQ multiplex PCR; TCRdb's version includes in-frame clones alone and lacks a portion of them. This sample carries 2 million to 2.5 million clones, over 85% of them seen once, and the ten largest clones take around 0.4%. The CDR3 contains 12 residues. In germline, CDR1 is LGHNT, CDR2 FRNRAP. V lost 7 bases and J lost 5, with 11 bases in between. The chain employs TRBV12-5 and TRBJ1-2, with D maybe TRBD1 (5 bases). Sequencing was performed on naive CD4+ T cells from PBMCs. The subset: CD45RA+ positively selected. This TCR was sampled from a man aged 18 to 29 in good health. Some clones in this sample may be carry-over from other donors' samples. The CDR3 protein is CASARDGYGYTF. CDR3 nucleotide sequence: TGTGCTAGTGCCCGGGACGGGTATGGCTACACCTTC.